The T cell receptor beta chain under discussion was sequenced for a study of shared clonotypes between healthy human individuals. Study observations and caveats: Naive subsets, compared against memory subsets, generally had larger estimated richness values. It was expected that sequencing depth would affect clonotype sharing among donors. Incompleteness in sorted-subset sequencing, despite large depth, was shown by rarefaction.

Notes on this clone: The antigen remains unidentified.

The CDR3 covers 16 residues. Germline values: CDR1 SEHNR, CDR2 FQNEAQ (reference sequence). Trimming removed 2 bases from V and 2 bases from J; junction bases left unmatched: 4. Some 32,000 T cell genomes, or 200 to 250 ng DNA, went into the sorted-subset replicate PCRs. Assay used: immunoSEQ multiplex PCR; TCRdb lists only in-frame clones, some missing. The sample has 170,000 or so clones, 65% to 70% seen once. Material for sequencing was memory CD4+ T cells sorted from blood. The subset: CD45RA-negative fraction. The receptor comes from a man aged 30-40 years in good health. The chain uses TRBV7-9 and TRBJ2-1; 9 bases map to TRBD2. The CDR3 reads CASSLSLAGTYNEQFF. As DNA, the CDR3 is TGTGCCAGCAGCTTAAGTCTAGCGGGGACCTACAATGAGCAGTTCTTC.